The 22 T cell receptor beta chains reported below all come from one sample, sequenced in a study of OX40 agonist ivuxolimab in advanced cancers. Profiled with immunoSEQ multiplex PCR; TCRdb holds only in-frame clones, not every one. The sample comprises under 200,000 clones, 94% of which are singletons, and about 0.31% rests with the top ten. This specimen consisted of CD4+ or CD8+ T cells sorted from blood, obtained in a trial of the OX40 agonist ivuxolimab. Receptors were obtained from an adult with an advanced solid tumor such as melanoma, head and neck, liver or kidney cancer.

This clone showed up just once. The chain carries TRBV7-8 and TRBJ2-1; 15 bases map to TRBD2. The CDR3 sequence is 16 residues long. After removal of 4 bases from V and 9 bases from J, the junction contained 7 bases not matched to a gene. CDR1 and CDR2 (germline): SGHVS, FQNEAQ. CDR3 bases: TGTGCCAGCAGCTCCCGGACTAGCGGGGGGGAAGGTGAGCAGTTCTTC. It specifies CASSSRTSGGEGEQFF.

V is TRBV6-6 and J is TRBJ2-7, with 8 bases fitting TRBD2. In germline, CDR1 is MNHNY, CDR2 SVGAGI (reference sequence). This CDR3 comprises 16 residues. The V gene end was trimmed by 2 bases and the J gene end by 3 bases; junction bases not matched to a gene: 9. The CDR3 loop reads CASSYVLSREDYEQYF. The CDR3 DNA reads as TGTGCCAGCAGTTACGTCTTGTCGCGGGAGGACTACGAGCAGTACTTC.

CDR3 sequence: CASSLSGPQETQYF. In DNA, the CDR3 is TGTGCCAGCAGCTTATCGGGCCCCCAAGAGACCCAGTACTTC. The chain recombines TRBV7-3 with TRBJ2-5; D gene uncertain. V gave up 2 bases and J gave up 1 base, with 8 bases separating them. CDR1 and CDR2 from the germline V gene are SGHTA and FQGTGA. The CDR3 extends over 14 amino acids.

V and J are TRBV6-6 and TRBJ1-2; 7 bases match TRBD1. This CDR3 spans 16 amino acids. V shed 8 bases and J 4 bases; nucleotides not matched to a gene: 16. From germline, CDR1 is MNHNY and CDR2 SVGAGI (reference sequence). The CDR3 region has the DNA TGTGCCAGCTCCGACCAGGGGCTGACAGGGATCTATGGCTACACCTTC. Translated: CASSDQGLTGIYGYTF.

This chain connects TRBV5-1 to TRBJ2-7, with D possibly matching TRBD2 (5 bases). This CDR3 spans 15 amino acids. V lost 0 bases to trimming and J lost 6 bases, with 16 bases between them. Per germline, CDR1 SGHRS and CDR2 YFSETQ. The CDR3 DNA reads as TGCGCCAGCAGCTTGGCATTGGGCGGGTCGGGCGAGCAGTACTTC. It is translated as CASSLALGGSGEQYF.

The rearrangement links TRBV5-4 to TRBJ2-3; 9 nucleotides align to TRBD1. The CDR3 is 15 amino acids. CDR1 and CDR2 from the germline V gene are SGHNT and YYREEE (reference sequence). Trimming removed 4 bases from V and 3 bases from J; junction bases left unmatched: 6. The chain's CDR3 is CASSLGQGRTDTQYF. CDR3 bases: TGTGCCAGCAGCCTGGGACAGGGCCGTACAGATACGCAGTATTTT.

The J gene is TRBJ2-3, the V gene TRBV9; TRBD2 aligns across 10 bases. The CDR3 runs 16 residues. The V and J ends lost 4 bases and 5 bases, in that order; junction bases with no gene match: 10. Germline V gives CDR1 SGDLS, CDR2 YYNGEE. The CDR3 DNA follows: TGTGCCAGCAGCCCTATGAGCGGGGGGGCCTTAGATACGCAGTATTTT. It codes for CASSPMSGGALDTQYF.

The chain carries TRBV6-5 and TRBJ2-7; D possibly corresponds to TRBD2 (5 bases). V was shortened by 2 bases and J by 4 bases, with 15 bases between the two germline ends. The germline V gene has CDR1 MNHEY and CDR2 SVGAGI. This CDR3 has 15 residues. DNA of the CDR3: TGTGCCAGCAGTTACCAGAAAGGAGAGGGATACGAGCAGTACTTC. This translates into CASSYQKGEGYEQYF.

The chain links TRBV19 to TRBJ1-3; TRBD1 matches 11 bases. Germline lookup yields CDR1 LNHDA and CDR2 SQIVND (reference sequence). The length of the CDR3 is 15 residues. The ends lost 7 bases at V and 5 bases at J; junction bases unmatched: 7. Here the CDR3 reads CASISGTGGRNTIYF. The CDR3 bases are TGTGCCAGTATAAGCGGGACAGGGGGTCGAAACACCATATATTTT.

The chain carries TRBV19 and TRBJ2-3; D might be TRBD1 or TRBD2, each matching 6 bases. The V gene lost 5 bases and the J gene lost 3 bases, with 12 bases spanning the gap. Germline lookup yields CDR1 LNHDA and CDR2 SQIVND (reference sequence). The CDR3 runs 14 residues. The CDR3 DNA reads TGTGCCAGTAGTTGGGGGGCAGTGACAGATACGCAGTATTTT. It yields the protein CASSWGAVTDTQYF.

V and J are TRBV7-2 and TRBJ1-1; no reliable D call. V gave up 4 bases and J gave up 0 bases, with 9 bases separating them. The length of the CDR3 is 14 residues. Germline loops: CDR1 SGHTA, CDR2 FQGNSA. The CDR3 protein is CASSSRWVNTEAFF. DNA of the CDR3: TGTGCCAGCAGCTCCCGTTGGGTGAACACTGAAGCTTTCTTT. Based on the CDR3 plus reference TRBV7-2 and TRBJ1-1, the full variable domain is GAGVSQSPSNKVTEKGKDVELRCDPISGHTALYWYRQSLGQGLEFLIYFQGNSAPDKSGLPSDRFSAERTGGSVSTLTIQRTQQEDSAVYLCASSSRWVNTEAFFGQGTRLTVV.

This chain connects TRBV10-3 to TRBJ1-2, with D tentatively TRBD1 (6 bases). The CDR3 is 17 amino acids. Germline CDR1 and CDR2: ENHRY and SYGVKD. The V gene lost 2 bases and the J gene lost 8 bases, with 24 bases spanning the gap. The CDR3 protein is CAISEGQQGVPLTGYTF. For the CDR3, the DNA is TGTGCCATCAGTGAGGGGCAACAGGGAGTCCCCTTGACAGGCTACACCTTC.

The chain combines TRBV7-9 with TRBJ1-2; D possibly corresponds to TRBD1 (6 bases). V shed 3 bases and J shed 4 bases, with 15 bases lying between them. The CDR3 totals 15 residues. In germline, CDR1 is SEHNR, CDR2 FQNEAQ (reference sequence). The CDR3, as DNA: TGTGCCAGCAGCTTTACAGGGATTCAGGGCTATGGCTACACCTTC. Translated, it gives CASSFTGIQGYGYTF.

The chain combines TRBV15 with TRBJ1-2; no clear D gene. V lost 2 bases and J 4 bases, leaving 11 bases between the germline ends. The CDR3 extends over 14 amino acids. Germline values: CDR1 LNHNV, CDR2 YYDKDF (reference sequence). The CDR3 sequence is CATSRLKDLYGYTF. The CDR3 nucleotides are TGTGCCACCAGCAGACTTAAGGATCTCTATGGCTACACCTTC. The complete variable domain, with remaining parts taken from reference TRBV15 and TRBJ1-2, reads DAMVIQNPRYQVTQFGKPVTLSCSQTLNHNVMYWYQQKSSQAPKLLFHYYDKDFNNEADTPDNFQSRRPNTSFCFLDIRSPGLGDTAMYLCATSRLKDLYGYTFGSGTRLTVV.

This chain joins TRBV5-1 and TRBJ2-7, with 11 bases lining up with TRBD1. J lost 2 bases, V lost 7 bases, and 5 bases had no gene match. The CDR3 is made up of 14 amino acids. Germline values: CDR1 SGHRS, CDR2 YFSETQ. CDR3 nucleotide sequence: TGCGCCAGCGGACCGGGACAGGGGGCCTACGAGCAGTACTTC. Encoded protein: CASGPGQGAYEQYF.

The V and J genes are TRBV7-8 and TRBJ2-7; D ambiguous. The CDR3 extends over 14 amino acids. Germline V CDR1 and CDR2: SGHVS, FQNEAQ. Trimming took 1 base from V and 4 from J, leaving 11 bases between them. CDR3 in amino acids: CASSLDEITYEQYF. CDR3 in DNA: TGTGCCAGCAGCTTAGATGAGATAACGTACGAGCAGTACTTC.

The chain has TRBV7-2 and TRBJ1-1; 7 bases match TRBD1. CDR3 size: 13 residues. Trimming cost V 4 bases and J 8 bases; bases outside gene matches: 7. Germline-derived CDR1 and CDR2 are SGHTA and FQGNSA. The DNA for the CDR3 is TGTGCCAGCAGCTCGACTCGACAGGGAGAAGCTTTCTTT. It specifies CASSSTRQGEAFF. The whole variable domain, filled in from reference TRBV7-2 and TRBJ1-1, reads GAGVSQSPSNKVTEKGKDVELRCDPISGHTALYWYRQSLGQGLEFLIYFQGNSAPDKSGLPSDRFSAERTGGSVSTLTIQRTQQEDSAVYLCASSSTRQGEAFFGQGTRLTVV.

The V call is TRBV7-6, the J call TRBJ2-5; perhaps D is TRBD1 or TRBD2 (5 bases each). V shed 5 bases and J shed 1 base, with 14 bases lying between them. The germline CDR1 and CDR2 sequences are SGHVS and FNYEAQ. The CDR3 runs 15 residues. The DNA of the CDR3 is TGTGCCAGCAGCCAGACTGGGACCGTCCAAGAGACCCAGTACTTC. Residues: CASSQTGTVQETQYF.

DNA of the CDR3: TGTGCCAGCAGCGTAGACAGTAGCGGGAGAAATGAGCAGTTCTTC. This encodes CASSVDSSGRNEQFF. The chain carries TRBV9 and TRBJ2-1; 9 bases are shared with TRBD2. The CDR3 extends over 15 amino acids. CDR1 and CDR2 from the germline V gene are SGDLS and YYNGEE. Trimming removed 0 bases from V and 7 bases from J; junction bases left unmatched: 5.

J is TRBJ1-1 and V is TRBV28, with D perhaps matching TRBD1 (5 bases). From germline, CDR1 is MDHEN and CDR2 SYDVKM. Trimming removed 6 bases from V and 1 base from J, with 15 bases in between. This CDR3 contains 15 residues. The CDR3 nucleotides are TGTGCCAGCAGAGAGACCCAGAGGGGGAACACTGAAGCTTTCTTT. It specifies CASRETQRGNTEAFF.

The V call is TRBV11-2, the J call TRBJ1-1; D gene unclear. CDR1 and CDR2 from the germline V gene are SGHAT and FQNNGV. This CDR3 is built from 13 residues. Trimming cost V 3 bases and J 1 base, with 6 bases left between them. The CDR3 DNA follows: TGTGCCAGCAGCTTTCACGGGAACACTGAAGCTTTCTTT. This encodes CASSFHGNTEAFF.

This clone was detected once. This chain uses TRBV6-5 with TRBJ2-3, with a tentative D call TRBD2 (5 bases). V was shortened by 5 bases and J by 2 bases, with 8 bases between the two germline ends. The CDR3 runs 13 residues. The V gene's germline CDR1 is MNHEY and CDR2 SVGAGI. CDR3 sequence: CASSKTITDTQYF. DNA for the CDR3: TGTGCCAGCAGTAAGACTATCACAGATACGCAGTATTTT.